What follows are 32 T cell receptor beta chains derived from one specimen sequenced in a study of tumor-infiltrating lymphocytes in oesophageal squamous cell carcinoma. TCRdb independently ran MiXCR on the PCR reads; one entry per CDR3 protein. The sample yields some 16,000 distinct CDR3 sequences, 53% seen once. The sample comprised esophageal tumor tissue. These receptors were collected from a male donor with esophageal squamous cell carcinoma.

The CDR3, as DNA: TGTGCCAGCAGGATTAGCGGGACCCTATCCTACAATGAGCAGTTCTTC. It specifies CASRISGTLSYNEQFF. This chain links TRBV7-4 with TRBJ2-1; TRBD2 matches 8 bases. CDR3 length: 16 amino acids. The J segment lost 1 base and the V segment lost 6 bases, leaving 8 bases of the junction unmatched. The germline V gene has CDR1 SGHVT and CDR2 SQSDAQ.

The table lists this clonotype with a few counts. V usage is TRBV11-1 and J usage is TRBJ2-1, with TRBD1 identical over 8 bases. The J call may be incorrect, as the DNA end agrees better with TRBJ2-5. CDR3 length: 16 amino acids. In germline, CDR1 is SGHAT, CDR2 FQDESV (reference sequence). The CDR3 is CASSLEGRGLLETQYF. DNA of the CDR3: TGTGCCAGCAGCTTAGAGGGCAGGGGGCTTTTGGAGACCCAGTACTTC.

Details on this clonotype: The junction departs from the called germline gene at one end, perhaps through a read error. The chain uses TRBV6-1 and TRBJ2-5; D is unresolved. The CDR3 contains 14 residues. Germline V gene sequence: CDR1 MNHNS, CDR2 SASEGT. Here the CDR3 DNA reads TGTGCCAGCAGTGAACTTTCGGTCAATTCACCCCTCCACTTC. Its protein product is CASSELSVNSPLHF.

At least ten counts were recorded for this clonotype. Being one base from a much bigger clone, this may be a read error. This sequence joins TRBV7-9 and TRBJ2-3; perhaps TRBD2 as D (6 bases). Trimming removed 5 bases from V and 14 bases from J, with 26 bases in between. Germline-derived CDR1 and CDR2 are SEHNR and FQNEAQ (reference sequence). The CDR3 contains 15 residues. CDR3 coding DNA: TGTGCCAGCAGCCCTCGGGGGTCCTTCACCGGGGAGCTGTATTTT. Its translation is CASSPRGSFTGELYF.

This clonotype was counted between two and nine times. The chain uses TRBV7-2 and TRBJ2-6, with a weak D call TRBD2 (5 bases). The CDR3 spans 16 residues. Per the germline V gene, CDR1 is SGHTA and CDR2 is FQGNSA. Trimming removed 3 bases from V and 0 bases from J, with 9 bases in between. This CDR3 is CASSFGVSSGANVLTF. DNA for the CDR3: TGTGCCAGCAGCTTCGGGGTTAGCTCTGGGGCCAACGTCCTGACTTTC.

This sequence joins TRBV24-1 and TRBJ2-5, with a tentative D call TRBD2 (5 bases). The DNA matches TRBJ2-7 better at its end, which makes the J call doubtful. CDR3 length equals 15 residues. Germline CDR1 KGHDR, CDR2 SFDVKD. CDR3: CATSEEGEGDNEQYF. The CDR3 nucleotides read TGTGCCACCAGTGAAGAGGGTGAAGGTGACAACGAGCAGTACTTC.

A few counts support this clonotype. Possible read error: a much larger clone is one base away. The rearrangement uses TRBV6-1 and TRBJ2-1; D remains unclear. The CDR3 contains 15 residues. Germline CDR1 MNHNS, CDR2 SASEGT. V lost 7 bases and J lost 10, with 23 bases in between. CDR3 sequence (DNA): TGTGCCAGCACCCCAACCGCCTCGAGCTCCTACGAGCAGTTCTTC. The encoded protein is CASTPTASSSYEQFF.

This chain joins TRBV28 and TRBJ2-5, with D hard to call. The J call could be wrong; TRBJ2-7 is a better fit for the DNA end. CDR3 length: 14 residues. Germline V gene data show CDR1 as MDHEN and CDR2 as SYDVKM. The CDR3 DNA sequence: TGTGCCAGCACCCTTGGGTACCTGACCTACGAGCAGTACTTC. Its translation is CASTLGYLTYEQYF.

V gene TRBV7-4 combines with J gene TRBJ2-5; TRBD1 matches at 7 bases. The J call may be incorrect, as the DNA end agrees better with TRBJ2-1. The CDR3 covers 14 residues. Per the germline V gene, CDR1 is SGHVT and CDR2 is SQSDAQ. CDR3 loop: CASSIGTATETQFF. As DNA, the CDR3 is TGTGCCAGCAGCATCGGGACAGCCACCGAGACCCAGTTCTTC.

The chain uses TRBV7-8 and TRBJ1-1; the D gene is possibly TRBD1 (5 bases). The CDR3 contains 14 residues. Trimming took off 1 base at V and 0 bases at J, with 6 bases between the two ends. Germline CDR1 SGHVS, CDR2 FQNEAQ. The CDR3 spells CASSLVGVNTEAFF. The CDR3, as DNA: TGTGCCAGCAGCTTAGTGGGGGTGAACACTGAAGCTTTCTTT. The full variable domain, with the rest looked up from reference TRBV7-8 and TRBJ1-1, is GAGVSQSPRYKVAKRGQDVALRCDPISGHVSLFWYQQALGQGPEFLTYFQNEAQLDKSGLPSDRFFAERPEGSVSTLKIQRTQQEDSAVYLCASSLVGVNTEAFFGQGTRLTVV.

This clonotype was seen a few times. The chain links TRBV7-2 to TRBJ2-5; D gene uncertain. The CDR3 covers 13 residues. Germline V CDR1 and CDR2: SGHTA, FQGNSA. V was pared by 5 bases and J by 3 bases, with 10 bases between. The CDR3 nucleotides read TGTGCCAGCAGCCGGAGCCGGGAAGAGACCCAGTACTTC. As protein: CASSRSREETQYF.

The chain uses TRBV9 and TRBJ1-5; tentatively, D is TRBD1 (5 bases). This CDR3 has 14 residues. CDR1 is SGDLS, CDR2 YYNGEE, per germline. Trimming pared 4 bases from V and 6 bases from J, leaving 14 bases between. CDR3 bases: TGTGCCAGCAGCCTAAGCGGGGGGACTCAGCCCCAGCATTTT. This encodes CASSLSGGTQPQHF.

The J gene is TRBJ2-1, the V gene TRBV11-3, with a weak D call TRBD1 (5 bases). Gene TRBJ2-7 matches the end of the DNA better, so the J call may be wrong. Germline CDR1 and CDR2: SGHNT and YENEEA. CDR3 size: 14 residues. The CDR3 DNA reads as TGTGCCAGCAGCTTAGCTCAGGGTGGGAATGAGCAGTACTTC. Translated: CASSLAQGGNEQYF.

V gene TRBV7-6 combines with J gene TRBJ2-6, with 8 nucleotides matching TRBD1. The DNA matches TRBJ2-7 better at its end, which makes the J call doubtful. The CDR3 extends over 14 amino acids. Germline V CDR1 and CDR2: SGHVS, FNYEAQ. The CDR3, as DNA: TGTGCCAGCAGCTGGGACAGGTTCTCCTACGAGCAGTACTTC. Translating it yields CASSWDRFSYEQYF.

This clonotype has a handful of counts. The J gene is TRBJ2-4, the V gene TRBV7-2, with 7 bases fitting TRBD1. The better agreement between TRBJ2-1 and the DNA end casts doubt on the J call. In germline, CDR1 is SGHTA, CDR2 FQGNSA. The CDR3 totals 16 residues. The CDR3 protein is CASSSIGTVQGAEQFF. CDR3 sequence (DNA): TGTGCCAGCAGCTCGATAGGGACAGTACAGGGAGCTGAGCAGTTCTTC.

This clonotype was seen just once. Here the CDR3 DNA reads TGTGCCAGCAGCTTGGGACTAGGGAGCTACGAGCAGTACTTC. It is translated as CASSLGLGSYEQYF. The rearrangement links TRBV7-6 to TRBJ2-1, with TRBD2 matching 8 bases. The end of the DNA is better explained by TRBJ2-7, so the J call may be wrong. CDR3 length: 14 amino acids. The germline V gene encodes CDR1 SGHVS and CDR2 FNYEAQ.

V usage is TRBV6-1 and J usage is TRBJ2-7; D is unresolved. With the DNA end fitting TRBJ2-1 better, the J assignment may be wrong. The CDR3 loop spans 15 amino acids. In germline, CDR1 is MNHNS, CDR2 SASEGT. CDR3 region: CASSGSSKVLNEQFF. CDR3 in DNA: TGTGCCAGCAGTGGTAGTAGTAAGGTTCTCAATGAGCAGTTCTTC.

The chain is built from TRBV7-8 and TRBJ2-7; TRBD2 matches at 13 bases. The end of the DNA aligns better with TRBJ2-1, so the J call may be wrong. This CDR3 comprises 18 residues. Germline V CDR1 and CDR2: SGHVS, FQNEAQ. The CDR3 nucleotides read TGTGCCAGCAGCTTAAACGGGGGTACTAGCGGGAGGGCCGTTGAGCAGTTCTTC. Its protein product is CASSLNGGTSGRAVEQFF.

This sequence joins TRBV7-8 and TRBJ2-5, with 8 positions matching TRBD1. The J call could be wrong; TRBJ2-7 is a better fit for the DNA end. Germline CDR1 SGHVS, CDR2 FQNEAQ. The CDR3 spans 17 residues. As DNA, the CDR3 is TGTGCCAGCAGCTTAAAATTTAATACAGGACAGGGCTACGAGCAGTACTTC. The encoded protein is CASSLKFNTGQGYEQYF.

This chain connects TRBV12-3 or TRBV12-4 to TRBJ1-5; D gene unclear. CDR3 length: 13 amino acids. V was cut by 7 bases and J by 11 bases, with 18 bases left in between. The CDR3 is CASKGADLAAQHF. The CDR3 DNA is TGTGCCAGCAAAGGAGCGGACCTTGCTGCCCAGCATTTT.

The chain combines TRBV4-1 with TRBJ2-2; no definite D call. In germline, CDR1 is MGHRA, CDR2 YSYEKL. This CDR3 spans 14 amino acids. Trimming removed 2 bases from V and 7 bases from J, with 11 bases in between. CDR3 sequence (DNA): TGCGCCAGCAGCCAACTAGACCCTCACGGGGAGCTGTTTTTT. It codes for CASSQLDPHGELFF.

The V call is TRBV11-1, the J call TRBJ1-2, with D perhaps TRBD1 (6 bases). Germline CDR1 is SGHAT and CDR2 is FQDESV (reference sequence). V shed 1 base and J shed 7 bases, with 10 bases lying between them. The CDR3 extends over 13 amino acids. DNA for the CDR3: TGTGCCAGCAGCTTAGACAGGGCGGGTGGCTACACCTTC. It specifies CASSLDRAGGYTF.

This clonotype appeared many times. The chain is built from TRBV10-3 and TRBJ2-1; 9 bases are shared with TRBD1. The CDR3 totals 14 residues. J lost 5 bases, V lost 4 bases, and 3 bases had no gene match. Per germline, CDR1 ENHRY and CDR2 SYGVKD. Here the CDR3 reads CAISGRDRDNEQFF. The CDR3, as DNA: TGTGCCATCAGTGGCCGGGACAGGGACAATGAGCAGTTCTTC.

The chain links TRBV7-2 to TRBJ2-3; TRBD1 is a possible D gene (6 bases). Gene TRBJ2-1 matches the end of the DNA better, so the J call may be wrong. This CDR3 is built from 14 residues. The germline V gene has CDR1 SGHTA and CDR2 FQGNSA. The CDR3 DNA follows: TGTGCCAGCAGCTTAGCGGGACAAATCAATGAGCAGTTCTTC. The encoded protein is CASSLAGQINEQFF.

The chain combines TRBV20-1 with TRBJ2-3; tentative D call: TRBD1 (5 bases). The J call may be faulty, since TRBJ2-7 better matches the DNA end. CDR1 and CDR2 from the germline V gene are DFQATT and SNEGSKA (reference sequence). The CDR3 has 15 residues. CDR3 coding DNA: TGCAGTGCTAGAGATCCAAGGGGCGCGGAGAACGAGCAGTACTTC. The encoded protein is CSARDPRGAENEQYF.

V and J are TRBV7-3 and TRBJ2-4; the match to TRBD2 covers 7 bases. The J call may be mistaken, given a closer DNA end match to TRBJ2-1. Germline CDR1 SGHTA, CDR2 FQGTGA. CDR3 length: 17 amino acids. The CDR3 is CASSLRGRGDLMEAQFF. CDR3 DNA: TGTGCCAGCAGCTTGAGGGGACGGGGGGACCTCATGGAAGCGCAGTTCTTC.

This clonotype appeared a single time. This sequence joins TRBV3-1 and TRBJ2-2, with 10 bases lining up with TRBD1. Germline V gene data show CDR1 as LGHDT and CDR2 as YNNKEL (reference sequence). V was clipped by 4 bases and J by 7 bases; unmatched bases: 6. The CDR3 totals 15 residues. The CDR3 sequence is CASSLAGTGDGELFF. The DNA of the CDR3 is TGTGCCAGCAGCCTCGCCGGGACAGGGGACGGGGAGCTGTTTTTT.

The rearrangement joins TRBV7-2 to TRBJ2-6; D is unclear. CDR3 size: 18 residues. Germline CDR1 is SGHTA and CDR2 is FQGNSA. The V end lost 1 base, the J end lost 0 bases, and 13 bases lay between the germline ends. The CDR3 DNA follows: TGTGCCAGCAGCTTAGTAGGTCTTGATTTCTCTGGGGCCAACGTCCTGACTTTC. Amino acids: CASSLVGLDFSGANVLTF.

This clonotype was detected only a few times. The rearrangement links TRBV7-6 to TRBJ2-7; 8 bases are a match to TRBD1. CDR3 length: 13 amino acids. CDR1 is SGHVS, CDR2 FNYEAQ, per germline. Trimming removed 5 bases from V and 3 bases from J; junction bases left unmatched: 3. The CDR3 spells CASSPTGGYEQYF. DNA of the CDR3: TGTGCCAGCAGCCCTACAGGGGGCTACGAGCAGTACTTC. Complete variable domain (other parts from reference TRBV7-6 and TRBJ2-7): GAGVSQSPRYKVTKRGQDVALRCDPISGHVSLYWYRQALGQGPEFLTYFNYEAQQDKSGLPNDRFSAERPEGSISTLTIQRTEQRDSAMYRCASSPTGGYEQYFGPGTRLTVT.

The sample holds a few counts of this clonotype. V and J are TRBV7-2 and TRBJ2-3; 13 bases fit TRBD2. The CDR3 sequence is 18 residues long. The junction had 8 bases not matched to a gene; V was cut back by 5 bases and J by 0 bases. Germline V lookup: CDR1 SGHTA, CDR2 FQGNSA. The CDR3 loop reads CASSAKLAGGRSTDTQYF. For the CDR3, the DNA is TGTGCCAGCAGCGCCAAACTAGCGGGAGGGCGTAGCACAGATACGCAGTATTTT.

The chain recombines TRBV7-3 with TRBJ2-5, with TRBD2 matching over 7 bases. Matching the DNA end better, TRBJ2-1 makes the J call doubtful. Germline V lookup: CDR1 SGHTA, CDR2 FQGTGA. CDR3 length equals 16 residues. CDR3 sequence reads: CASSLGPSGKWGEQFF. DNA of the CDR3: TGTGCCAGCAGCTTAGGTCCTAGCGGCAAATGGGGAGAGCAGTTCTTC.

Comment on this clonotype: The final CDR3 position lacks the conserved phenylalanine or tryptophan, pointing to a likely read error. The DNA is left out, because the CDR3 cannot be placed on it with certainty; the CDR3 is given as TCRdb lists it. This chain joins TRBV28 and TRBJ2-3; TRBD2 reflects the table's D call only, with no check against the DNA. Per germline, CDR1 MDHEN and CDR2 SYDVKM. The CDR3 has 12 residues if both end residues are counted. CDR3 region: CASSGSSQYFGP.